Sequencing of this T cell receptor beta chain was carried out in a study of PD-1 blockade in classical Hodgkin lymphoma. Overall study: The patients were dosed with nivolumab 3 mg/kg, infused intravenously every 2 weeks.

Each patient relapsed following autologous stem cell transplantation, and prior brentuximab vedotin exposure differed. When best responses were assessed, they were complete response, partial response or progressive disease. This CDR3 has 14 residues. From germline, CDR1 is ENHRY and CDR2 SYGVKD. The V gene end was trimmed by 11 bases and the J gene end by 2 bases; junction bases not matched to a gene: 9. Sequenced by immunoSEQ multiplex PCR; TCRdb stores in-frame clones only, minus some. The profile shows tens of thousands of clones, approximately 92% of them singletons. This TCR came from a human donor with classical Hodgkin lymphoma. The chain links TRBV10-3 to TRBJ2-1; 7 positions match TRBD1. Source: peripheral blood mononuclear cells (PBMCs), taken at baseline. The CDR3 loop reads CAAHRDRTYNEQFF. The CDR3 nucleotides read TGTGCCGCTCACCGGGACAGAACCTACAATGAGCAGTTCTTC.